The rows below give T cell receptor beta chains drawn from one sample of a study of control samples from healthy donors and cancer patients. TCRdb's table, derived via immunoSEQ multiplex PCR, lists solely in-frame clones and lacks some. The data contain over 150,000 clones, more than 90% of them singletons. Sequencing was performed on blood. These receptor sequences come from a man in his thirties or forties in good health. Both conserved end residues are part of each CDR3. D genes are given only for firm matches. Only part of the rows carry a size: once, few, many, or a class if the clone is expanded.

>TRBJ1-1|TRBV5-5|TRBD1|-
TGTGCCAGCAGCTTGGGGCCGGGACAGAGAGGTACATGGAACACTGAAGCTTTCTTT
CASSLGPGQRGTWNTEAFF
>TRBJ1-5|TRBV19|-|-
TGTGCCAGTAGTATGGGGATGGCCCAGCATTTT
CASSMGMAQHF
>TRBJ2-7|TRBV29-1|-|-
TGCAGCGTTGACCGGGGCCACGAGCAGTACTTC
CSVDRGHEQYF
>TRBJ2-1|TRBV5-1|TRBD2|once
TGCGCCAGCAGCTTGCCCGGGGGGGATTCAGGGCAGTTCTTC
CASSLPGGDSGQFF
>TRBJ1-4|TRBV2|-|-
TGTGCCAGCCTATATCGCGAGGGAGGTGAAAAACTGTTTTTT
CASLYREGGEKLFF
>TRBJ2-1|TRBV2|TRBD2|-
TGTGCCAGCAGTGAAATACGGGGGGGCGGAGATGAGCAGTTCTTC
CASSEIRGGGDEQFF
>TRBJ1-5|TRBV5-4|-|-
TGTGCCAGCAGCTCTGATAATCAGCCCCAGCATTTT
CASSSDNQPQHF
>TRBJ1-4|TRBV4-1|-|-
TGCGCCAGCAGTGGAGGACATGTAGGTGAAAAACTGTTTTTT
CASSGGHVGEKLFF
>TRBJ2-3|TRBV18|-|-
TGTGCCAGCTCACCAGCCGAGGCACTTGGGAGGACGCAGTATTTT
CASSPAEALGRTQYF
>TRBJ1-1|TRBV11-3|-|-
TGTGCCAGCAGCTCCGGGACTCGGAACACTGAAGCTTTCTTT
CASSSGTRNTEAFF
>TRBJ1-1|TRBV19|TRBD1|-
TGTGCCAGTAGTCTGGGGACAGGGAACCTGAACACTGAAGCTTTCTTT
CASSLGTGNLNTEAFF
>TRBJ1-1|TRBV28|-|-
TGTGCCAGCACGGAACGCAGGAGGCGGCTGAACACTGAAGCTTTCTTT
CASTERRRRLNTEAFF
>TRBJ1-4|TRBV7-9|-|-
TGTGCCAGCAGCCAAGGGGGTGGAAAACTGTTTTTT
CASSQGGGKLFF
>TRBJ1-5|TRBV6-1|-|-
TGTGCCAGCAGTGATAGAGGGAATGTTCAGCCCCAGCATTTT
CASSDRGNVQPQHF
>TRBJ2-1|TRBV11-2|-|-
TGTGCCAGCAGCTTAGGCCGGGCCCCCGGTTCGGTCTTC
CASSLGRAPGSVF
>TRBJ2-2|TRBV5-1|-|-
TGCGCCAGCAGCTTGGTTCCGGGGACTAACACCGGGGAGCTGTTTTTT
CASSLVPGTNTGELFF
>TRBJ2-7|TRBV7-3|-|-
TGTGCCAGCAGCCCGGGAATCTCCTACGAGCAGTACTTC
CASSPGISYEQYF
>TRBJ2-1|TRBV27|TRBD1|-
TGTGCCAGCAGTCGGACAGGGACGGAGAATGAGCAGTTCTTC
CASSRTGTENEQFF
>TRBJ1-1|TRBV7-6|TRBD1|-
TGTGCCAGCAGCTTTACAGGGGGCACTGAAGCTTTCTTT
CASSFTGGTEAFF
>TRBJ2-7|TRBV21-1|-|-
TGTGCCAGCAGCAAACCAGGGGGAAGCTCCTACGAGCAGTACTTC
CASSKPGGSSYEQYF
>TRBJ2-2|TRBV3-1/TRBV3-2|-|-
TGTGCCAGCAGCCAATACGGGGAGCTGTTTTTT
CASSQYGELFF
>TRBJ2-3|TRBV28|TRBD1|-
TGTGCCAGCAGTTTACAGGGGGTTACAGATACGCAGTATTTT
CASSLQGVTDTQYF
>TRBJ2-7|TRBV4-1|-|-
TGCGCCAGCAGCTTGGACAAATTCTACGAGCAGTACTTC
CASSLDKFYEQYF
>TRBJ2-1|TRBV5-1|-|-
TGCGCCAGCAGCCTGCTTCCGGAGGGCCACAATGAGCAGTTCTTC
CASSLLPEGHNEQFF
>TRBJ1-5|TRBV6-6|TRBD1|once
TGTGCCACCCTACAGGGGATTCTGGGCAATCAGCCCCAGCATTTT
CATLQGILGNQPQHF
>TRBJ2-7|TRBV7-2|TRBD2|-
TGTGCCAGCCGCCCGGGGGGGCCCGGGGAAGAGCAGTACTTC
CASRPGGPGEEQYF
>TRBJ2-7|TRBV6-5|-|-
TGTGCCAGCAGAGGGCCTGTGGGGGGCTACGAGCAGTACTTC
CASRGPVGGYEQYF
>TRBJ2-4|TRBV11-2|TRBD1|once
TGTGCCAGCAGCTCGCTAGGTGGGACAGGGTATAGCATTCAGTACTTC
CASSSLGGTGYSIQYF
>TRBJ1-4|TRBV7-9|-|-
TGTGCCAGCAGCCCCCCCGGCATAGAAAAACTGTTTTTT
CASSPPGIEKLFF
>TRBJ1-1|TRBV5-4|-|-
TGTGCCACCCAAAAGCCGGACACTGAAGCTTTCTTT
CATQKPDTEAFF
>TRBJ2-2|TRBV5-4|TRBD1|-
TGTGCCAGCAGCTCCGGGACAGGGGCCGGGGAGCTGTTTTTT
CASSSGTGAGELFF
>TRBJ2-3|TRBV2|-|-
TGTGCCAGCATGGGGGCCGGCAAGGATACGCAGTATTTT
CASMGAGKDTQYF
>TRBJ2-1|TRBV27|TRBD1|-
TGTGCCAGCAGTTTCTCGGACAGGTCCCCATTCTTC
CASSFSDRSPFF
>TRBJ2-5|TRBV21-1|-|-
TGTGCCAGCAGCACCCACCTGTTTTCCCAAGAGACCCAGTACTTC
CASSTHLFSQETQYF
>TRBJ2-7|TRBV15|TRBD2|-
TGTGCCACCAGCAGGGGACTAGCGGGGGCGTACGAGCAGTACTTC
CATSRGLAGAYEQYF
>TRBJ1-5|TRBV5-4|-|few
TGTGCCAGCAGCTTGGCCGGGGGAGGATCTCGGCCCCAGCATTTT
CASSLAGGGSRPQHF
>TRBJ1-2|TRBV28|-|-
TGTGCCAGCAGCTCAGATGGCTACACCTTC
CASSSDGYTF
>TRBJ2-3|TRBV24-1|-|-
TGTGCCACCAGTGATTTGCCCCAGACGTTGGGGGATACGCAGTATTTT
CATSDLPQTLGDTQYF
>TRBJ2-3|TRBV7-9|-|-
TGTGCCAGCAGCTTAGCGGGGGTTTATCTAGCAGATACGCAGTATTTT
CASSLAGVYLADTQYF
>TRBJ2-2|TRBV30|TRBD2|-
TGTGCCTGGACAAAGCGGGAGAACACCGGGGAGCTGTTTTTT
CAWTKRENTGELFF
>TRBJ2-3|TRBV27|-|-
TGTGCCAGCAGTTTTTTACCGACCACAGATACGCAGTATTTT
CASSFLPTTDTQYF
>TRBJ1-2|TRBV12-1|-|-
TGTGCCAGCAGCCTCGGACAGCTCAACTATGGCTACACCTTC
CASSLGQLNYGYTF
>TRBJ2-5|TRBV7-2|-|-
TGTGCCAGCAGCCCCCTGGGGGCTAGCGGCCAAGAGACCCAGTACTTC
CASSPLGASGQETQYF
>TRBJ1-3|TRBV10-3|-|-
TGTGCCATCAGGGGCTGGGGGGGCGCATCTGGAAACACCATATATTTT
CAIRGWGGASGNTIYF
>TRBJ2-2|TRBV3-1/TRBV3-2|-|-
TGTGCCAGCAGCCTGAGACAGTTTACCGGGGAGCTGTTTTTT
CASSLRQFTGELFF
>TRBJ1-6|TRBV20-1|-|-
TGCAGTGCTAGTCACGACAGGCCATTCAACCATAATTCACCCCTCCACTTT
CSASHDRPFNHNSPLHF